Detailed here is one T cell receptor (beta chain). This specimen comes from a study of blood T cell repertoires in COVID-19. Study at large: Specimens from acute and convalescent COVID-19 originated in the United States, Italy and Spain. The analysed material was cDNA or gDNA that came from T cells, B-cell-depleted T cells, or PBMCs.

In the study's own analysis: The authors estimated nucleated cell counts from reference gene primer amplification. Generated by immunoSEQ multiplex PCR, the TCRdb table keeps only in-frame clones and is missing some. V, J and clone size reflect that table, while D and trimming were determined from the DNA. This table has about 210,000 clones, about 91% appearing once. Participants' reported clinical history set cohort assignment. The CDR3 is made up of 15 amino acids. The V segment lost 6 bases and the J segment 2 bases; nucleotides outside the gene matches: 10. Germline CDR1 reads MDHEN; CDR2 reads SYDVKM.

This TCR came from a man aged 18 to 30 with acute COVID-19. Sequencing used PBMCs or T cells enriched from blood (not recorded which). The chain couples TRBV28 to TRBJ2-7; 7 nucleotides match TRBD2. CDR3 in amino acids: CASSNPGRGAYEQYF. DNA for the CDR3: TGTGCCAGCAGCAACCCGGGACGGGGGGCCTACGAGCAGTACTTC.